The sequence of this T cell receptor beta chain was determined in a study of molecular identifiers for immune sequencing clone quantification. V was cut by 5 bases and J by 6 bases, with 8 bases left in between. Germline V gene sequence: CDR1 SGHNT, CDR2 YENEEA. The CDR3 is 11 residues long. Study conclusions and caveats: A shared barcode on identical TCR molecules could lead to underestimated sizes for highly expanded clones. Clones that had above 20 RNA copies took up over 99% of effector molecules but under 1% in naive cells. One cell's worth of spiked Jurkat TCR RNA was reportedly detectable among about a million naive cells.

Points on this clonotype: Its antigen is undetermined.

TCRdb passed the PCR reads through MiXCR, listing each CDR3 protein once. Here the sample spans more than 450,000 distinct CDR3 sequences, about 25% being singletons. The chain carries TRBV11-3 and TRBJ2-7; D gene uncertain. This receptor was obtained from a human donor in good health. Some libraries in this study had Jurkat cell RNA spiked in. The specimen sequenced was naive CD8+ T cells from blood, with Jurkat cell RNA spiked in. Stated subset: FACS-sorted CD8+CD4-CCR7+CD45RA+ naive T cells. The CDR3 DNA sequence: TGTGCCAGCAGCGGCGGCGCCGAGCAGTACTTC. It encodes CASSGGAEQYF.